These 27 T cell receptor beta chains came from one sample sequenced in a study of vaccination effects on CD4 cells after COVID-19. Sequenced by immunoSEQ multiplex PCR; TCRdb stores in-frame clones only, minus some. The sample records around 71,000 clones, under 75% being singletons. Antigen-specific CD4+ T cell clonotypes were called by their expansion after viral peptide-pool culture in ViraFEST. With nine to eleven days of culture completed, CD4+ T cells were isolated. According to the study, vaccine recipients showed no prior SARS-CoV-2 infection and negative nucleocapsid antibodies. The antigens for these receptors are not known. Source: CD4+ T cells from PBMCs cultured with HCoV-OC43 spike peptides, taken before COVID-19 vaccination. Specified subset: HCoV-OC43 spike overlapping peptide pool stimulation. Receptors were obtained from a human donor who received a COVID-19 vaccine.

The rearrangement joins TRBV24-1 to TRBJ2-5; 9 nucleotides align to TRBD1. Germline CDR1 KGHDR, CDR2 SFDVKD. V lost 4 bases, J lost 5 bases, and 10 bases stayed unmatched. This CDR3 comprises 16 residues. The CDR3 region is CATSEAGQGPRETQYF. The CDR3 DNA reads TGTGCCACCAGTGAGGCAGGACAGGGGCCACGGGAGACCCAGTACTTC.

The chain has TRBV3-1 (or the pseudogene TRBV3-2) and TRBJ1-1; D uncertain. V was shortened by 2 bases and J by 10 bases, with 20 bases between the two germline ends. The CDR3 runs 15 residues. Germline V gene lookup returns CDR1 LGHDT and CDR2 YNNKEL (reference sequence). Here the CDR3 DNA reads TGTGCCAGCAGCCAAAAGGGCGGGGAACTATGGGGAGCTTTCTTT. As protein: CASSQKGGELWGAFF.

The chain is built from TRBV18 and TRBJ2-3; D gene uncertain. The CDR3 contains 12 residues. With 2 bases removed from V and 2 bases from J, the gap between germline ends came to 2 bases. CDR1 is KGHSH and CDR2 is LQKENI in the germline V gene. DNA of the CDR3: TGTGCCAGCTCACCAACCACAGATACGCAGTATTTT. Protein: CASSPTTDTQYF.

The chain combines TRBV6-2 or TRBV6-3 with TRBJ2-3, with 10 nucleotides matching TRBD2. This CDR3 has 18 residues. The trim removed 3 bases at V and 2 bases at J, leaving 11 bases unmatched. Germline V lookup: CDR1 MNHEY, CDR2 SVGEGT. The DNA of the CDR3 is TGTGCCAGCAGTTATAAATCCACTAGCGGGGTGTTCACAGATACGCAGTATTTT. Residues: CASSYKSTSGVFTDTQYF.

This clone has a handful of counts. The chain employs TRBV7-3 and TRBJ1-5; perhaps TRBD1 as D (5 bases). Looked up from germline, CDR1 is SGHTA and CDR2 is FQGTGA. Trimming removed 9 bases at V and 6 bases at J, with 18 bases between. The CDR3 extends over 14 amino acids. The CDR3 DNA follows: TGTGCCAGGGGAAAAACCAGGGAGGCTCAGCCCCAGCATTTT. This codes for CARGKTREAQPQHF.

In its sample, this clone was seen a few times. The chain couples TRBV13 to TRBJ2-1; the match to TRBD1 covers 8 bases. The CDR3 has 13 residues. Germline CDR1 PRHDT, CDR2 FYEKMQ (reference sequence). After removal of 6 bases from V and 8 bases from J, the junction contained 6 bases not matched to a gene. CDR3 nucleotides: TGTGCCAGCAGGATGACAGGGGTGGATGAGCAGTTCTTC. This codes for CASRMTGVDEQFF.

This clone was seen a handful of times. This rearrangement joins TRBV2 to TRBJ2-7; D possibly corresponds to TRBD2 (6 bases). CDR1 SNHLY and CDR2 FYNNEI come from the germline V gene. The V end was cut by 5 bases, the J end by 7 bases, with 12 bases between. The length of the CDR3 is 12 residues. This chain's CDR3 is CASSLTRGEQYV. The CDR3, as DNA: TGTGCCAGCAGTCTTACTCGGGGGGAGCAGTACGTC.

The count of this clone is one. The rearrangement links TRBV5-1 to TRBJ2-1, with D unclear. CDR1 is SGHRS, CDR2 YFSETQ, per germline. This CDR3 contains 13 residues. Trimming stripped 4 bases from V and 5 bases from J, with 10 bases between. CDR3 sequence reads: CASSHRGDNEQFF. Written as DNA, the CDR3 is TGCGCCAGCAGCCACCGTGGGGACAATGAGCAGTTCTTC. Looking up the rest from reference TRBV5-1 and TRBJ2-1 gives the full variable domain: KAGVTQTPRYLIKTRGQQVTLSCSPISGHRSVSWYQQTPGQGLQFLFEYFSETQRNKGNFPGRFSGRQFSNSRSEMNVSTLELGDSALYLCASSHRGDNEQFFGPGTRLTVL.

This clone came up a few times. The chain joins TRBV19 to TRBJ1-1; 9 nucleotides line up with TRBD1. Germline V lookup: CDR1 LNHDA, CDR2 SQIVND (reference sequence). V lost 3 bases and J lost 11; bases outside the gene matches: 10. This CDR3 has 14 residues. CDR3 protein: CASSMGDRALGAFF. The CDR3, as DNA: TGTGCCAGTAGTATGGGGGACAGGGCATTGGGGGCTTTCTTT.

This chain joins TRBV10-3 and TRBJ1-6; D gene unclear. V lost 2 bases, J lost 2 bases, and 7 bases lay in between. Germline V lookup: CDR1 ENHRY, CDR2 SYGVKD. The CDR3 consists of 15 residues. The CDR3 loop is CAISEIRTYNSPLHF. The CDR3 DNA is TGTGCCATCAGTGAGATTCGCACCTATAATTCACCCCTCCACTTT.

This clone was counted between two and nine times. The V and J genes are TRBV19 and TRBJ1-1, with D possibly being TRBD1 (6 bases). This CDR3 region has 14 residues. Germline CDR1 LNHDA, CDR2 SQIVND (reference sequence). The V end was cut by 8 bases, the J end by 4 bases, with 17 bases between. This CDR3 reads CASGRGQGGTEAFF. Written as DNA, the CDR3 is TGTGCCAGTGGTCGAGGGCAAGGGGGCACTGAAGCTTTCTTT. Full variable domain (remainder filled in from reference TRBV19 and TRBJ1-1): DGGITQSPKYLFRKEGQNVTLSCEQNLNHDAMYWYRQDPGQGLRLIYYSQIVNDFQKGDIAEGYSVSREKKESFPLTVTSAQKNPTAFYLCASGRGQGGTEAFFGQGTRLTVV.

A remark on this clone: Other nucleotide sequences in the sample specify the same CDR3. The CDR3 is CASSVGGGSYNEQFF. The CDR3 nucleotides are TGTGCCAGCAGCGTGGGGGGGGGCTCCTACAATGAGCAGTTCTTC. V and J are TRBV9 and TRBJ2-1; 7 nucleotides align to TRBD2. V trimming: 2 bases; J trimming: 0 bases; junction bases outside the gene matches: 2. The length of the CDR3 is 15 residues. Looked up from germline, CDR1 is SGDLS and CDR2 is YYNGEE.

The gene calls are TRBV28 and TRBJ1-1; 9 bases agree with TRBD1. This CDR3 comprises 16 residues. CDR1 MDHEN and CDR2 SYDVKM come from the germline V gene. V lost 2 bases, J lost 5 bases, and 9 bases stayed unmatched. The CDR3 nucleotides are TGTGCCAGCAGTTTAGGACAGGGGCGCACATGGACTGAAGCTTTCTTT. It encodes CASSLGQGRTWTEAFF.

This chain connects TRBV19 to TRBJ2-3; D is unclear. V dropped 5 bases and J dropped 7 bases, with 19 bases sitting between them. The CDR3 loop spans 15 amino acids. The germline V gene encodes CDR1 LNHDA and CDR2 SQIVND (reference sequence). The CDR3 DNA reads as TGTGCCAGTAGTCGCCCGGAGCTCCTCACGAATACGCAGTATTTT. Translation: CASSRPELLTNTQYF.

The chain has TRBV21-1 and TRBJ2-7; the D segment call TRBD1 is taken from the table without a DNA check. TRBV21-1 is shown as a pseudogene. There are 20 residues in the CDR3. The CDR3 protein is CASSKGGFGDRGISSYEQYV. The CDR3 coding sequence is TGTGCCAGCAGCAAAGGGGGTTTCGGCGACAGGGGCATAAGCTCCTACGAGCAGTACGTC.

This chain uses TRBV3-1 (or the pseudogene TRBV3-2) with TRBJ1-4; D is undetermined. The length of the CDR3 is 17 residues. CDR1 is LGHDT and CDR2 is YNNKEL in the germline V gene (reference sequence). Trimming removed 3 bases from V and 0 bases from J, with 14 bases in between. The chain's CDR3 is CASSQGGGFATNEKLFF. Written as DNA, the CDR3 is TGTGCCAGCAGCCAGGGTGGAGGGTTTGCAACTAATGAAAAACTGTTTTTT.

This clone was detected only a few times. The chain couples TRBV6-2 or TRBV6-3 to TRBJ1-1, with 9 positions matching TRBD1. CDR3 length: 15 residues. After removal of 4 bases from V and 5 bases from J, the junction contained 8 bases not matched to a gene. Looked up from germline, CDR1 is MNHEY and CDR2 is SVGEGT. The CDR3 sequence is CASSSLRDRVTEAFF. CDR3 DNA: TGTGCCAGCAGTTCCCTCCGGGACAGGGTGACTGAAGCTTTCTTT.

Comments on this clone: This same CDR3 is encoded by further DNA sequences in the sample. The V and J genes are TRBV3-1 (or the pseudogene TRBV3-2) and TRBJ2-5; unclear D gene. The V end lost 0 bases, the J end lost 5 bases, and 4 bases lay between the germline ends. Germline assignment: CDR1 LGHDT and CDR2 YNNKEL (reference sequence). The length of the CDR3 is 12 residues. CDR3 loop: CASSQERETQYF. Here the CDR3 DNA reads TGTGCCAGCAGCCAAGAAAGGGAGACCCAGTACTTC.

The chain recombines TRBV28 with TRBJ1-2, with D uncertain. The germline gives CDR1 MDHEN, CDR2 SYDVKM. V gave up 5 bases and J gave up 3 bases, with 22 bases separating them. This CDR3 contains 17 residues. CDR3 coding DNA: TGTGCCAGCAGTCCCCCCGCTGGGGTCCCTCCATACTATGGCTACACCTTC. It is translated as CASSPPAGVPPYYGYTF.

The chain joins TRBV18 to TRBJ1-1; 7 nucleotides align to TRBD1. Germline trimming cut 2 bases from V and 6 bases from J; bases unmatched to any gene: 12. The CDR3 has 16 residues. Germline values: CDR1 KGHSH, CDR2 LQKENI. DNA of the CDR3: TGTGCCAGCTCACCAGCAGTGTCAGGGGGAGGTTCTGAAGCTTTCTTT. This codes for CASSPAVSGGGSEAFF.

The chain combines TRBV5-1 with TRBJ1-2; 8 bases fit TRBD1. Germline CDR1 SGHRS, CDR2 YFSETQ. This CDR3 is 14 amino acids long. With 0 bases clipped from V and 8 bases from J, the junction kept 6 bases outside the gene matches. The CDR3 nucleotides are TGCGCCAGCAGCTTGGGGCAGGGGGCGCGGGGCTACACCTTC. It is translated as CASSLGQGARGYTF. Variable domain in full (rest from reference TRBV5-1 and TRBJ1-2): KAGVTQTPRYLIKTRGQQVTLSCSPISGHRSVSWYQQTPGQGLQFLFEYFSETQRNKGNFPGRFSGRQFSNSRSEMNVSTLELGDSALYLCASSLGQGARGYTFGSGTRLTVV.

In DNA, the CDR3 is TGTGCCAGCAGCGAAACAGGGGGCTCGGGCTATGGCTACACCTTC. Amino acids: CASSETGGSGYGYTF. V and J are TRBV6-6 and TRBJ1-2; 9 positions agree with TRBD1. The length of the CDR3 is 15 residues. V shed 6 bases and J 4 bases; nucleotides not matched to a gene: 9. Germline CDR1 and CDR2: MNHNY and SVGAGI (reference sequence).

This clone was found once. The chain is built from TRBV27 and TRBJ2-1; 11 nucleotides agree with TRBD2. In germline, CDR1 is MNHEY, CDR2 SMNVEV (reference sequence). There are 16 residues in the CDR3. Losses at the gene ends were 3 bases for V and 6 bases for J; bases not matched to a gene: 7. The CDR3 loop is CASSFYSGGAFNEQFF. In DNA form, the CDR3 reads TGTGCCAGCAGTTTCTATAGCGGGGGGGCCTTCAATGAGCAGTTCTTC.

This chain links TRBV6-2 or TRBV6-3 with TRBJ2-1; perhaps TRBD2 as D (6 bases). The CDR3 runs to 16 residues. Trimming left V 2 bases short and J 7 bases short, with 18 bases between. Germline CDR1 is MNHEY and CDR2 is SVGEGT. The CDR3 DNA is TGTGCCAGCAGTTACCCTGCCTTTGGGGGGAGGAATGAGCAGTTCTTC. Its translation: CASSYPAFGGRNEQFF.

CDR3 amino acids: CASSRGGSGKYGYTF. As DNA, the CDR3 is TGTGCCAGCAGCCGCGGGGGTAGTGGGAAATATGGCTACACCTTC. The V and J genes are TRBV6-2 or TRBV6-3 and TRBJ1-2, with a tentative D call TRBD1 (5 bases). Germline CDR1 reads MNHEY; CDR2 reads SVGEGT. Trimming pared 6 bases from V and 5 bases from J, leaving 19 bases between. The length of the CDR3 is 15 residues.

The chain has TRBV6-5 and TRBJ2-3, with D perhaps matching TRBD2 (6 bases). The CDR3 contains 15 residues. CDR1 is MNHEY and CDR2 is SVGAGI in the germline V gene. The ends were cut back, 7 bases at V and 7 bases at J, with 21 bases in the middle. The CDR3 is CASTQRGLSTHTQYF. The CDR3 nucleotides read TGTGCCAGCACACAACGGGGGTTGAGCACGCATACGCAGTATTTT.

The chain has TRBV19 and TRBJ2-3; D is unresolved. CDR1 is LNHDA and CDR2 is SQIVND in the germline V gene (reference sequence). There are 15 residues in the CDR3. V was trimmed by 3 bases and J by 5 bases, leaving 15 bases between them. This CDR3 reads CASSMSRTVVDTQYF. The CDR3 DNA sequence: TGTGCCAGTAGTATGAGTAGAACAGTAGTAGATACGCAGTATTTT.